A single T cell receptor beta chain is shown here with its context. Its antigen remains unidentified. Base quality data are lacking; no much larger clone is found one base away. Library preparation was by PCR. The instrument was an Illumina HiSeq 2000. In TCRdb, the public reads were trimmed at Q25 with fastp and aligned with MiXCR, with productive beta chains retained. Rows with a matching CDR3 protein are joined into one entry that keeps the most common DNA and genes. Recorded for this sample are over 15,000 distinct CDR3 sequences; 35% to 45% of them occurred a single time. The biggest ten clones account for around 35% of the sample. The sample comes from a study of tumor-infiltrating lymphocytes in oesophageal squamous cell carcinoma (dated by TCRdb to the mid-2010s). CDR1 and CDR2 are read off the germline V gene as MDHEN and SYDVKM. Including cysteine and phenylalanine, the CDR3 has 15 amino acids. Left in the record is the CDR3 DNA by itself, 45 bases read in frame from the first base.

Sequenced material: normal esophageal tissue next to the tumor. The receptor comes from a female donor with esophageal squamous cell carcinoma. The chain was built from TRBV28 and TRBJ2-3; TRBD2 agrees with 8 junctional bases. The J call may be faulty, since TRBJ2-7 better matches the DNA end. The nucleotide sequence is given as TGTGCCAGCAGTCGTACTAGCGGCTGGTTCTACGAGCAGTACTTC. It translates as CASSRTSGWFYEQYF.